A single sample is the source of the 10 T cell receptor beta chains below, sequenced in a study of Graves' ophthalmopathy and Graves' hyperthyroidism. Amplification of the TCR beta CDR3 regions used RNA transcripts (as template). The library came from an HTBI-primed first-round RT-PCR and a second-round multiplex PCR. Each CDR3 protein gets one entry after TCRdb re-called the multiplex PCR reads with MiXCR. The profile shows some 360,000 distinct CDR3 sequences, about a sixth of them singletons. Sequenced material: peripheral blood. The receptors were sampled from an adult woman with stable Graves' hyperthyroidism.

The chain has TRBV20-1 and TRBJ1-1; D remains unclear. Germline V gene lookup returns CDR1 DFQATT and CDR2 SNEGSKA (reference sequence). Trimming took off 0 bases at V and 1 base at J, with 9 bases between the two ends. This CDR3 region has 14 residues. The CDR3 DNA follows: TGCAGTGCTAGAGACCGGCGCACGAACACTGAAGCTTTCTTT. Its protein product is CSARDRRTNTEAFF.

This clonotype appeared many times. The CDR3 is CSVNRGYGYTF. The CDR3 DNA sequence: TGCAGCGTTAACAGGGGATATGGCTACACCTTC. V usage is TRBV29-1 and J usage is TRBJ1-2; 7 bases map to TRBD1. Germline values: CDR1 SQVTM, CDR2 ANQGSEA. This CDR3 region has 11 residues. V shed 5 bases, J shed 5 bases, and the junction held 2 bases outside the gene matches. The full variable domain, with the rest looked up from reference TRBV29-1 and TRBJ1-2, is SAVISQKPSRDICQRGTSLTIQCQVDSQVTMMFWYRQQPGQSLTLIATANQGSEATYESGFVIDKFPISRPNLTFSTLTVSNMSPEDSSIYLCSVNRGYGYTFGSGTRLTVV.

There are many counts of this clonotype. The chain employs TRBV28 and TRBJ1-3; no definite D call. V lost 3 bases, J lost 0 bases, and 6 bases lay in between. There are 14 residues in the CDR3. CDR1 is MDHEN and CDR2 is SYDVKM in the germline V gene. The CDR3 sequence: CASSLPSSGNTIYF. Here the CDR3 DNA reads TGTGCCAGCAGTTTGCCATCCTCTGGAAACACCATATATTTT.

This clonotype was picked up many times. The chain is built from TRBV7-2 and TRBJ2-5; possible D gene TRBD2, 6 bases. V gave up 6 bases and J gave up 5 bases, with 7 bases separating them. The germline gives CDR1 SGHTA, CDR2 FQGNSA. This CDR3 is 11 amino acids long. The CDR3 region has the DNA TGTGCCAGCAGGGAGGGGGAGACCCAGTACTTC. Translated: CASREGETQYF. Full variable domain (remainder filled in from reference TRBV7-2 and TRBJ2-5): GAGVSQSPSNKVTEKGKDVELRCDPISGHTALYWYRQSLGQGLEFLIYFQGNSAPDKSGLPSDRFSAERTGGSVSTLTIQRTQQEDSAVYLCASREGETQYFGPGTRLLVL.

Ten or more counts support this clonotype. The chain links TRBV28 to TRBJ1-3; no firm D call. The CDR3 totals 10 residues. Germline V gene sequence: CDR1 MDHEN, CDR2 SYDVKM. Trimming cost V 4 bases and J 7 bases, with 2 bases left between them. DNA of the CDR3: TGTGCCAGCAGTTCGAACACCATATATTTT. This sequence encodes CASSSNTIYF.

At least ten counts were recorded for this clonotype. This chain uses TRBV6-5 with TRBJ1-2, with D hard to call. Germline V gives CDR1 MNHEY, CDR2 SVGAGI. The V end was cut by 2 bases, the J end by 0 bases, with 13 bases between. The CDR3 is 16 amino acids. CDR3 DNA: TGTGCCAGCAGTTACGAGCGGGTACCTTCTAACTATGGCTACACCTTC. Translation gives CASSYERVPSNYGYTF.

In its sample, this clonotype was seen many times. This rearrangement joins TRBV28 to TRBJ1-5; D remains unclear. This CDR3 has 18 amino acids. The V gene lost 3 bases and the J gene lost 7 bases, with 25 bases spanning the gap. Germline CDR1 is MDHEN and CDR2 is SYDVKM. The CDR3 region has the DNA TGTGCCAGCAGTTTTCCCCTGGGAGTGGGCCAGCAAGGACAGCCCCAGCATTTT. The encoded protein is CASSFPLGVGQQGQPQHF.

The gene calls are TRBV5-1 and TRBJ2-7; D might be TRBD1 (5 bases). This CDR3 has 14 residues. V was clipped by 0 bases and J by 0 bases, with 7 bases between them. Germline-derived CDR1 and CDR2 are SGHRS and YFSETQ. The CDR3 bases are TGCGCCAGCAGCTTGGACGACAGCTCCTACGAGCAGTACTTC. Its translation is CASSLDDSSYEQYF.

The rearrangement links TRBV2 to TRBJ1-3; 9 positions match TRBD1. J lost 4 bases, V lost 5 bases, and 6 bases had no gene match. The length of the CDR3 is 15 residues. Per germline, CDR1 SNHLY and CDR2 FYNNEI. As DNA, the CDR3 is TGTGCCAGCAGTAGAGGGACAGGGAACGGAAACACCATATATTTT. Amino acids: CASSRGTGNGNTIYF.

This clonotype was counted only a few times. The CDR3 here is CASSLIGDGYTF. DNA of the CDR3: TGTGCCAGCAGCTTAATAGGCGATGGCTACACCTTC. J is TRBJ1-2 and V is TRBV11-1; the D is unclear. This CDR3 region has 12 residues. The V and J ends lost 2 bases and 6 bases respectively, with 7 bases between them. The germline V gene encodes CDR1 SGHAT and CDR2 FQDESV (reference sequence).